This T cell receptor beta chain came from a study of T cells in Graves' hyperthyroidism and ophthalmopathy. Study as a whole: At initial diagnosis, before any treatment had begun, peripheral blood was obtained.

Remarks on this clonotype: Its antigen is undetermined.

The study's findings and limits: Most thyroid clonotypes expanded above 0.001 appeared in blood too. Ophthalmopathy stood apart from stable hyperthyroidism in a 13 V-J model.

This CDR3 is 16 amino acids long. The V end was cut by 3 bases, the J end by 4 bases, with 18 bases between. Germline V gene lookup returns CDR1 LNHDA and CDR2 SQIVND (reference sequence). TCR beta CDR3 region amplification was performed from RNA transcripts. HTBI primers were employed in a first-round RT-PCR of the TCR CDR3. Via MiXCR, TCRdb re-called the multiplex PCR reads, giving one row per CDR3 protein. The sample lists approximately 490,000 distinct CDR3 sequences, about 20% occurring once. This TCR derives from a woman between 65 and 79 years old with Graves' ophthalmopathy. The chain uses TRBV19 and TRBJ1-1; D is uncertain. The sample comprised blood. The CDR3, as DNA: TGTGCCAGTAGTATGACGACCTCGATGGGCCGCACTGAAGCTTTCTTT. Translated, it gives CASSMTTSMGRTEAFF.